The present T cell receptor (beta chain) was sequenced within a study of OX40 agonist ivuxolimab in advanced cancers. The V end was cut by 0 bases, the J end by 7 bases, with 19 bases between. Germline CDR1 LGHNA, CDR2 YNFKEQ. The CDR3 has 18 amino acids. Sequencing was performed with immunoSEQ multiplex PCR; in TCRdb, only in-frame clones are kept and a portion is missing. The sample has roughly 100,000 clones, less than 90% seen once. Study results and caveats: Antigens targeted by the expanded peripheral T cells were not determined. At 0.1-3.0 mg/kg, partial responders had clonal expansion among the lowest observed.

As to this clone: What it recognizes is unknown.

The receptor comes from an adult with an advanced solid tumor such as melanoma, head and neck, liver or kidney cancer. The sample was CD4+ or CD8+ T cells sorted from blood, taken in a trial of the OX40 agonist ivuxolimab. The genes are TRBV4-2 and TRBJ1-6; D is unresolved. CDR3 sequence reads: CASSQDQAGAYGNSPLHF. As DNA, the CDR3 is TGTGCCAGCAGCCAAGATCAGGCAGGCGCCTATGGAAATTCACCCCTCCACTTT.